This is a list of T cell receptor beta chains from one sample in a study of blood T cell repertoires in COVID-19. Generated by immunoSEQ multiplex PCR, the TCRdb table keeps only in-frame clones and is missing some. The sample holds roughly 140,000 clones, approximately 87% seen once. The sequenced sample was PBMCs or T cells enriched from blood (not recorded which). The receptors originated from a woman in her 30s with acute COVID-19. Both conserved end residues are part of each CDR3. The order of the fields is J gene, V gene, D gene, clone size, CDR3 DNA, CDR3 protein. The D gene is left open where the match is weak. Clone sizes are given selectively: once, few, many, or a class where the clone is expanded.

>TRBJ1-5|TRBV5-1|NA|NA
TGCGCCAGCAGCTTGGAACAGGGAGGGCAGCCCCAGCATTTT
CASSLEQGGQPQHF
>TRBJ1-5|TRBV19|NA|NA
TGTGCCAGTAGTGACCAGGCTCAGGGGCATCAGCCCCAGCATTTT
CASSDQAQGHQPQHF
>TRBJ1-5|TRBV28|NA|once
TGTGCCAGCAGTTCAGATGTCATAAATCAGCCCCAGCATTTT
CASSSDVINQPQHF
>TRBJ1-1|TRBV6-5|NA|NA
TGTGCCAGCAGTTACTCGTACAGTTCCCCTGAAGCTTTCTTT
CASSYSYSSPEAFF
>TRBJ2-7|TRBV13|NA|few
TGTGCCAGCAGCCCAAATGACAGGCCGGACGAGCAGTACTTC
CASSPNDRPDEQYF
>TRBJ2-2|TRBV27|NA|NA
TGTGCCAGCACCCGTTTTGATGGGGGAGCGGGCGGACAACGGGCCCCCGGGGAGCTGTTTTTT
CASTRFDGGAGGQRAPGELFF
>TRBJ1-4|TRBV9|NA|once
TGTGCCAGCAGCGCCAAATCCCAGGCAGCAACTAATGAAAAACTGTTTTTT
CASSAKSQAATNEKLFF
>TRBJ2-3|TRBV5-1|NA|NA
TGCGCCAGCAGCCTGTCTAGCTATAACACAGATACGCAGTATTTT
CASSLSSYNTDTQYF
>TRBJ2-1|TRBV9|TRBD2|NA
TGTGCCAGCAGCGTTAGCGGGAGCTCCTACAATGAGCAGTTCTTC
CASSVSGSSYNEQFF
>TRBJ2-1|TRBV12-3/TRBV12-4|NA|NA
TGTGCCAGCATTGGCAGCTCCTACAATGAGCAGTTCTTC
CASIGSSYNEQFF
>TRBJ1-2|TRBV29-1|NA|once
TGCAGCGTCGGATCAGACACCTATGGCTACACCTTC
CSVGSDTYGYTF
>TRBJ1-3|TRBV23-1|TRBD1|NA
TGCGCCAGCAGTCAATCGAGGGGGGACAGGGCTAACCTCTCTGGAAACACCATATATTTT
CASSQSRGDRANLSGNTIYF
>TRBJ2-1|TRBV27|TRBD1|NA
TGTGCCAGTGGGGCGGACAGGATCTTC
CASGADRIF
>TRBJ2-1|TRBV5-1|NA|NA
TGCGCCAGCGGAGGGGTTTCGGGTTACAATGAGCAGTTCTTC
CASGGVSGYNEQFF
>TRBJ1-2|TRBV24-1|NA|NA
TGTGCCACCAGTGACCATACTACAGGGAGGGATGGCTACACCTTC
CATSDHTTGRDGYTF
>TRBJ2-3|TRBV7-9|NA|NA
TGTGCCAGCAGCTTCCCAACAGGGTCAGATACGCAGTATTTT
CASSFPTGSDTQYF
>TRBJ2-1|TRBV28|NA|NA
TGTGCCAGCCGAGCGGTCTACAATGAGCAGTTCTTC
CASRAVYNEQFF
>TRBJ2-1|TRBV7-2|TRBD2|NA
TGTGCCAGCAGCGTGACTAGCGGATACAATGAGCAGTTCTTC
CASSVTSGYNEQFF
>TRBJ2-6|TRBV19|NA|once
TGTGCCAGTAGGTCGGGGAGCTCTGGGGCCAACGTCCTGACTTTC
CASRSGSSGANVLTF
>TRBJ2-1|TRBV2|TRBD2|once
TGTGCCAGCAGTGAACGGGGGACTAGCGGGACCGAAAGCAATGAGCAGTTCTTC
CASSERGTSGTESNEQFF
>TRBJ2-3|TRBV20-1|NA|NA
TGCAGTGCTAGTGGGGGCAACACAGATACGCAGTATTTT
CSASGGNTDTQYF
>TRBJ2-1|TRBV4-3|TRBD1|many
TGCGCCAGCAGCCAAGAGATGACAGGGCCCTACAATGAGCAGTTCTTC
CASSQEMTGPYNEQFF
>TRBJ2-3|TRBV10-3|NA|once
TGTGCCATCCTCGGCAGGGTGGGTACAGATACGCAGTATTTT
CAILGRVGTDTQYF
>TRBJ1-6|TRBV11-2|NA|once
TGTGCCAGCAGCGACTCCGACAGGTCCTACTGGAATTCACCCCTCCACTTT
CASSDSDRSYWNSPLHF
>TRBJ2-7|TRBV5-1|NA|NA
TGCGCCAGCAGCTTCCGTAGTGCGGGATACGAGCAGTACTTC
CASSFRSAGYEQYF
>TRBJ1-3|TRBV11-3|NA|NA
TGTGCCAGCAGCTGCGGGGGGTCCCACTCTGGAAACACCATATATTTT
CASSCGGSHSGNTIYF
>TRBJ2-6|TRBV4-3|NA|NA
TGCGCCAGCAGCCAAGACCCTAGCACTGGGGCCAACGTCCTGACTTTC
CASSQDPSTGANVLTF
>TRBJ1-6|TRBV10-3|TRBD1|NA
TGTGCCACCTCCGGACAGGCAGCTAATTCACCCCTCCACTTT
CATSGQAANSPLHF
>TRBJ2-7|TRBV28|TRBD1|NA
TGTGCCAGCAGTCGGGACAGTTCCTACGAGCAGTACTTC
CASSRDSSYEQYF
>TRBJ1-2|TRBV18|TRBD1|NA
TGTGCCAGCTCACCGGGAACAGGGGGCATCGATGGCTACACCTTC
CASSPGTGGIDGYTF
>TRBJ1-4|TRBV19|NA|NA
TGTGCCAGTAGACCGACAGGAGATAATGAAAAACTGTTTTTT
CASRPTGDNEKLFF
>TRBJ2-3|TRBV7-3|TRBD2|NA
TGTGCCAGCAGGGCGACTAGCGGTCTCACAGATACGCAGTATTTT
CASRATSGLTDTQYF
>TRBJ1-6|TRBV19|NA|NA
TGTGCCAGTAGTATAGACAGGGCGGACTCACCCCTCCACTTT
CASSIDRADSPLHF
>TRBJ1-2|TRBV19|TRBD1|NA
TGTGCCAGTCAAAAGACAGGGTATGGCTACACCTTC
CASQKTGYGYTF
>TRBJ2-3|TRBV7-2|NA|once
TGTGCCAGCAGCCCCGGGGGTTATACGCAGTATTTT
CASSPGGYTQYF
>TRBJ1-3|TRBV5-1|NA|NA
TGCGCCAGCAGCTTGGGGGTCGGCGGCTCTGGAAACACCATATATTTT
CASSLGVGGSGNTIYF
>TRBJ2-5|TRBV7-3|NA|NA
TGTGCCAGCAGCCGCGCGGGATACGAGACCCAGTACTTC
CASSRAGYETQYF
>TRBJ1-2|TRBV29-1|NA|NA
TGCAGCGTTGGGGGGGACTATGGCTACACCTTC
CSVGGDYGYTF
>TRBJ1-5|TRBV5-6|NA|once
TGTGCCAGCACCTCCGGACCGGGAAGTAATCAGCCCCAGCATTTT
CASTSGPGSNQPQHF
>TRBJ1-5|TRBV2|NA|few
TGTGCCAGCAAGGGGAGGGATGGCAATCAGCCCCAGCATTTT
CASKGRDGNQPQHF
>TRBJ1-1|TRBV7-2|TRBD1|NA
TGTGCCAGCAGCTTAGCGTTTTTCACAGGGGATAAAAACGCTGAAGCTTTCTTT
CASSLAFFTGDKNAEAFF
>TRBJ1-1|TRBV5-1|TRBD1|once
TGCGCCAGCAGCCCACAGGGGGCGAACACTGAAGCTTTCTTT
CASSPQGANTEAFF
>TRBJ2-1|TRBV18|TRBD2|NA
TGTGCCAGCTCACCCGGGCTAGCGGGAGTTAATGAGCAGTTCTTC
CASSPGLAGVNEQFF
>TRBJ2-2|TRBV1|NA|NA
TGCACCAGCAGCCATGTCCATGGGCTAGCGGGAGGGCAGAACACCGGGGAGCTGTTTTTT
CTSSHVHGLAGGQNTGELFF
>TRBJ2-2|TRBV30|TRBD2|NA
TGTGCCTGGGGCAGCGGGAGTGTCCCCGGGGAGCTGTTTTTT
CAWGSGSVPGELFF
>TRBJ2-5|TRBV6-6|TRBD2|NA
TGTGCCAGCAGTTCTAGCGGGAGGGCCCTCGAGGAGACCCAGTACTTC
CASSSSGRALEETQYF
>TRBJ2-5|TRBV18|NA|NA
TGTGCCAGCTCACCCCCGTTTTTGGAGACCCAGTACTTC
CASSPPFLETQYF
>TRBJ2-7|TRBV11-2|TRBD1|NA
TGTGCCAGCAGTTCGACAGGGATCGAGCAGTACTTC
CASSSTGIEQYF
>TRBJ1-2|TRBV4-1|TRBD1|NA
TGCGCCAGCAGCCAAAGCTCGACAGGGGGCAAGAATGGCTACACCTTC
CASSQSSTGGKNGYTF
>TRBJ2-2|TRBV24-1|TRBD1|NA
TGTGCCACCAGGGGACCGGACAGGGGGCAGCCGAACACCGGGGAGCTGTTTTTT
CATRGPDRGQPNTGELFF
>TRBJ1-5|TRBV19|NA|NA
TGTGCCAGTAGTCCCCAGGGGACGACCTGGCCCCAGCATTTT
CASSPQGTTWPQHF
>TRBJ1-2|TRBV9|TRBD1|NA
TGTGCCAGCAGCGCCCTCGGACAGGGACACGGGTATGGCTACACCTTC
CASSALGQGHGYGYTF